This T cell receptor beta chain originates from a study of T cell responses to AZD1222 COVID-19 vaccine. Produced via immunoSEQ multiplex PCR; TCRdb's table is partial and in-frame only. The sample records 120,000 or so clones, around 84% being singletons. Germline V gene lookup returns CDR1 ENHRY and CDR2 SYGVKD. The CDR3 length is 14 residues. V dropped 1 base and J dropped 7 bases, with 11 bases sitting between them. The chain employs TRBV10-3 and TRBJ1-3, with D possibly being TRBD1 (5 bases). This receptor was obtained from an adult who received the AZD1222 COVID-19 vaccine. This specimen consisted of peripheral blood, obtained 28 days after the second AZD1222 dose. The CDR3 DNA follows: TGTGCCATCAGTGAGTTCCAGGGAAGGAACACCATATATTTT. This gives the protein CAISEFQGRNTIYF.